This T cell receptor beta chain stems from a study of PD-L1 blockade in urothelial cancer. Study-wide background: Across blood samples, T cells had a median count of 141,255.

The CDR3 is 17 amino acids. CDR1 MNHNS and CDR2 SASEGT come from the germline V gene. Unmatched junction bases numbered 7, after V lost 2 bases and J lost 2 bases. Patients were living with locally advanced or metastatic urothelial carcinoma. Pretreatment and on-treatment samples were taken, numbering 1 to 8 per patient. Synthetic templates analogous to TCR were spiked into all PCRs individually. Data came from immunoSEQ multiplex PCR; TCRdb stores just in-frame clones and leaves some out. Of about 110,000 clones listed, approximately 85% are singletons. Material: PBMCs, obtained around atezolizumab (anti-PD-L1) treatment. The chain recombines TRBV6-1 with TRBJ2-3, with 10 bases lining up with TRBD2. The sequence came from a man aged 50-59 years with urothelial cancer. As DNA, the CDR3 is TGTGCCAGCAGTGAATACTTGAGCGGGAGGGCCACAGATACGCAGTATTTT. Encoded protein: CASSEYLSGRATDTQYF.